The entry below describes one T cell receptor (beta chain). What it binds is not known. The data originate from a study of healthy donors' naive CD4 and CD8 T cells. Study background: TCR alpha primers covered all functional IMGT alpha gene variants. Study-wide points: Reportedly, most V and J gene segments showed naive CD4+ versus CD8+ bias.

Each TCR library used roughly 0.45 ug of total RNA and a linear amplification protocol. TCRdb passed the reads through MiXCR, listing each CDR3 protein once. The sample records roughly 200,000 distinct CDR3 sequences, about 74% being singletons. Sorting defined naive CD4+ as CD4+CD8-CD45RO-CD45RA+ and naive CD8+ as CD8+CD4-CD45RA+CD27bright. This CDR3 is 14 amino acids long. The germline V gene encodes CDR1 LGHNA and CDR2 YSLEER. The V and J ends lost 0 bases and 4 bases respectively, with 10 bases between them. Sequenced: naive CD4+ and CD8+ T cells sorted from blood, pooled from several donors. This chain uses TRBV4-3 with TRBJ2-7; tentatively, D is TRBD1 or TRBD2 (6 bases each). The TCR was taken from a pool of human donors in good health; the sample pools cells from several healthy donors. CDR3 residues: CASSQDRGRYEQYF. The CDR3 DNA reads as TGCGCCAGCAGCCAAGATCGGGGGCGGTACGAGCAGTACTTC.